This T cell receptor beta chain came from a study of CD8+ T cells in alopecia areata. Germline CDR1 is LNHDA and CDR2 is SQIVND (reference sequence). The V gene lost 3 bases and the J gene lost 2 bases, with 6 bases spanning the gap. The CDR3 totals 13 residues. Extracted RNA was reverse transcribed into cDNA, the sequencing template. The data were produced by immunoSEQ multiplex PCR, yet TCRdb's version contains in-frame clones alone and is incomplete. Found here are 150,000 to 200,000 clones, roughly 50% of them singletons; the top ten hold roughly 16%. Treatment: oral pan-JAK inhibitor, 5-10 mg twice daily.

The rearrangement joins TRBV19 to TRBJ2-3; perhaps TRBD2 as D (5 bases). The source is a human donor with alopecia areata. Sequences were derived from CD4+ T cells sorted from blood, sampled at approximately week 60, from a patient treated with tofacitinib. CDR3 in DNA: TGTGCCAGTAGTATGGGAGACACAGATACGCAGTATTTT. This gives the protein CASSMGDTDTQYF.